This is a list of T cell receptor beta chains from one sample in a study of shared clonotypes between healthy human individuals. Measured with immunoSEQ multiplex PCR; TCRdb has only the in-frame clones, and not every one. Found here are under 130,000 clones, approximately 70% of them singletons; the top ten hold approximately 25%. The sequencing sample was made of memory CD8+ T cells sorted from blood. The receptor source for this set is a woman aged 30 to 39 in good health. Each CDR3 is given with its conserved first and last residue.

v_gene	j_gene	CDR3aa
TRBV7-3	TRBJ2-2	CASGAGETGELFF
TRBV5-6	TRBJ1-2	CASSLSSYGYTF
TRBV13	TRBJ2-6	CASLLFGSGANVLTF
TRBV21-1	TRBJ2-1	CASSFLGGVNYNEQFF
TRBV7-9	TRBJ2-3	CATRQGAIDTQYF
TRBV25-1	TRBJ2-1	CASGSYNEQFF
TRBV25-1	TRBJ1-5	CASSGEDSNQPQHF
TRBV16	TRBJ2-1	CASSPGANEQFF
TRBV27	TRBJ2-1	CASSLGLGAYNEQFF
TRBV13	TRBJ1-2	CASSLVIGLTSPSFYGYTF
TRBV27	TRBJ2-7	CASSTTGRGEQYF
TRBV7-6	TRBJ2-7	CASSLVRWGAYHEQYF
TRBV6-1	TRBJ2-2	CASSERENGELFF
TRBV4-1	TRBJ2-3	CASSQDPTTGVYTDTQYF
TRBV29-1	TRBJ2-5	CSVPGLAGIQETQYF
TRBV11-2	NA	CASSLDSLPAYEQYF
TRBV29-1	TRBJ2-5	CSVEDPGQGQETQYF
TRBV6-7	TRBJ2-2	CASRSPSGSVTGELFF
TRBV5-4	TRBJ2-3	CASRSSGWTDTQYF
TRBV5-4	TRBJ2-2	CASSSGTGELFF
TRBV28	TRBJ1-4	CASSLVRSGTGIEKLFF
TRBV6-1	TRBJ1-2	CASSEAEVYAEGYTF
TRBV27	TRBJ2-7	CASSLIGDEQYF
TRBV5-1	TRBJ2-7	CASSPATSVRAYEQYF
TRBV9	TRBJ1-1	CASSVDGGWPEAFF
TRBV6-1	TRBJ1-5	CASSDLDWGSNQPQHF
TRBV27	TRBJ1-5	CASSLGLNQPQHF
TRBV7-8	TRBJ1-2	CASTPLTAYGYTF
TRBV27	TRBJ2-1	CASSAARWVAVYNEQFF
TRBV4-1	TRBJ2-2	CASAQGAGELFF
TRBV4-2	TRBJ1-3	CASSQDLSGNTIYF
TRBV11-2	TRBJ1-1	CASSFYGVGEAFF
TRBV7-9	TRBJ2-1	CASSNHQGGRGINEQFF
TRBV6-4	TRBJ2-5	CASSDSIRREETQYF
TRBV14	TRBJ2-1	CASSPVLVSNEQFF
TRBV7-8	TRBJ2-7	CASSLHLAYEQYF
TRBV11-2	TRBJ1-1	CASSLSRGDTEAFF
TRBV5-6	TRBJ1-1	CASSFVLGEGISEAFF
TRBV2	TRBJ1-1	CASSQGSNTEAFF
TRBV5-6	TRBJ2-1	CASSLGLAGNEQFF
TRBV7-9	TRBJ1-1	CASSSADRVPMNTEAFF